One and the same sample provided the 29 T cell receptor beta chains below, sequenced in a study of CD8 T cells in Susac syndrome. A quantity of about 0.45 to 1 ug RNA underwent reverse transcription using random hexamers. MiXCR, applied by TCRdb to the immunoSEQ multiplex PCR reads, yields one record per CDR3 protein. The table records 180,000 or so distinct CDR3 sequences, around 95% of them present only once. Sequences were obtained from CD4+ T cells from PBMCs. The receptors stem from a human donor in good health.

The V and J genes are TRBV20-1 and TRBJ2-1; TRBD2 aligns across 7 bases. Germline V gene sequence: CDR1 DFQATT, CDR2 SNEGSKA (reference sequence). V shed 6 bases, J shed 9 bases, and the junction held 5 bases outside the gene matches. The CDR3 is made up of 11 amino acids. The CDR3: CSAGGTPEQFF. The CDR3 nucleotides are TGCAGTGCGGGGGGGACTCCTGAGCAGTTCTTC.

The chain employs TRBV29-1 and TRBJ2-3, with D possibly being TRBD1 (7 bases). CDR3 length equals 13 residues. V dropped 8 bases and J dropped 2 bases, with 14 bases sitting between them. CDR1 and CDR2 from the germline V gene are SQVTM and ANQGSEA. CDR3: CSYHRGLTDTQYF. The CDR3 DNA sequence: TGCAGCTACCACAGGGGACTCACAGATACGCAGTATTTT.

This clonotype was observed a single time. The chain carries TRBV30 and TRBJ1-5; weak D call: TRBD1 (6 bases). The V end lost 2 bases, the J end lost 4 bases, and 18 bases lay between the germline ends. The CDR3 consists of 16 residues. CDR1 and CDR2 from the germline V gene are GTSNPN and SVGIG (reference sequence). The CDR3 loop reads CAWSSGLSGENQPQHF. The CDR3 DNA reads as TGTGCCTGGAGTTCCGGCCTATCAGGGGAGAATCAGCCCCAGCATTTT.

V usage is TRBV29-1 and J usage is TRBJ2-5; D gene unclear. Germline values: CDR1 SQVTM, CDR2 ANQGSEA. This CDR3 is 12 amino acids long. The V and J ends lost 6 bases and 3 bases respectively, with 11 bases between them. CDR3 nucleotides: TGCAGCGTGGGTGCCTCAGAAGAGACCCAGTACTTC. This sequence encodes CSVGASEETQYF.

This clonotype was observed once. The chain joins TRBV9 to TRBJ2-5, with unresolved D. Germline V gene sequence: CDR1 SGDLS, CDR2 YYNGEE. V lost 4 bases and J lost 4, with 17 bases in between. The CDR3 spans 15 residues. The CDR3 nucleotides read TGTGCCAGCAGCTTCACTGACTCCGTTGTAGAGACCCAGTACTTC. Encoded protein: CASSFTDSVVETQYF.

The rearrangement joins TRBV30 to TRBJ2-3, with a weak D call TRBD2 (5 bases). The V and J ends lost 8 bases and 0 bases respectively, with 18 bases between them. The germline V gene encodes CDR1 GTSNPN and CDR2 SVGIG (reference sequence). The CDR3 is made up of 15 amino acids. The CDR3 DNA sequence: TGTGCCGCTGCCCAGCGGAACCCTAGCACAGATACGCAGTATTTT. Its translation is CAAAQRNPSTDTQYF.

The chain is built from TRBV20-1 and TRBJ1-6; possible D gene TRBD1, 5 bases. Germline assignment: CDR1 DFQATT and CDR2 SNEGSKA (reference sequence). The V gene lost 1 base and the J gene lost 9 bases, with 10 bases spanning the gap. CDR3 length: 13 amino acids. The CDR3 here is CSARGDGFSPLHF. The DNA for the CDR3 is TGCAGTGCTAGAGGGGACGGATTTTCACCCCTCCACTTT.

This CDR3 is CASSLTGGRGYNEQFF. The CDR3 bases are TGCGCCAGCAGCCTGACTGGGGGTCGGGGGTACAATGAGCAGTTCTTC. V is TRBV4-3 and J is TRBJ2-1; TRBD2 might be the D (6 bases). Germline V gene data show CDR1 as LGHNA and CDR2 as YSLEER. The CDR3 is 16 amino acids. V lost 4 bases and J 4 bases, leaving 17 bases between the germline ends.

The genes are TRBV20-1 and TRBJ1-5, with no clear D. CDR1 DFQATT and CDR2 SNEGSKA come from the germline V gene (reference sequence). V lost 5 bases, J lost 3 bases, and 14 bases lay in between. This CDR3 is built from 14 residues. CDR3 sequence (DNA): TGCAGTGCTCACTCGGGCCAGAACAATCAGCCCCAGCATTTT. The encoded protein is CSAHSGQNNQPQHF.

CDR3 sequence reads: CASSLAEGGHGYTF. Here the CDR3 DNA reads TGTGCCAGCAGCTTAGCGGAAGGGGGGCATGGCTACACCTTC. The chain links TRBV7-9 to TRBJ1-2, with D maybe TRBD1 (6 bases). Trimming took off 0 bases at V and 6 bases at J, with 11 bases between the two ends. Germline assignment: CDR1 SEHNR and CDR2 FQNEAQ (reference sequence). The CDR3 spans 14 residues. Using reference TRBV7-9 and TRBJ1-2 for the parts outside the CDR3, the full variable domain is DTGVSQNPRHKITKRGQNVTFRCDPISEHNRLYWYRQTLGQGPEFLTYFQNEAQLEKSRLLSDRFSAERPKGSFSTLEIQRTEQGDSAMYLCASSLAEGGHGYTFGSGTRLTVV.

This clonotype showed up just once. The CDR3 is CSARGREQFF. The CDR3 nucleotides are TGCAGTGCCCGAGGAAGGGAGCAGTTCTTC. The chain has TRBV20-1 and TRBJ2-1; D is uncertain. CDR1 and CDR2 (germline): DFQATT, SNEGSKA (reference sequence). The CDR3 is made up of 10 amino acids. V was cut by 6 bases and J by 10 bases, with 10 bases left in between.

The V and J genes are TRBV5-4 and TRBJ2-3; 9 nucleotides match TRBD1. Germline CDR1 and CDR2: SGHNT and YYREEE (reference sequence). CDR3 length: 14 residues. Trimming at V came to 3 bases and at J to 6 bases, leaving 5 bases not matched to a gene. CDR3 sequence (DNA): TGTGCCAGCAGCTCTCTTGGGACAGGGGATACGCAGTATTTT. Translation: CASSSLGTGDTQYF.

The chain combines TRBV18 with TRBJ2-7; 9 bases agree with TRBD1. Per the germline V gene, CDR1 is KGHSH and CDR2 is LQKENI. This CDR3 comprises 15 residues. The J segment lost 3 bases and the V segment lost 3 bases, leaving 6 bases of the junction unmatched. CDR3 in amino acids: CASSPESGQGYEQYF. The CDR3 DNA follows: TGTGCCAGCTCACCCGAGTCGGGACAGGGCTACGAGCAGTACTTC.

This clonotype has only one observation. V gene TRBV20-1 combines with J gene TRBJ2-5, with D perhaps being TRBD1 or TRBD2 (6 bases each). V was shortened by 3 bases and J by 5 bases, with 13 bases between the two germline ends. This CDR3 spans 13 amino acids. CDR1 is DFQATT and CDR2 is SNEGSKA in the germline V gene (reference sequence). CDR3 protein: CSASQGRWETQYF. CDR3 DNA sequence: TGCAGTGCTAGTCAGGGGAGGTGGGAGACCCAGTACTTC.

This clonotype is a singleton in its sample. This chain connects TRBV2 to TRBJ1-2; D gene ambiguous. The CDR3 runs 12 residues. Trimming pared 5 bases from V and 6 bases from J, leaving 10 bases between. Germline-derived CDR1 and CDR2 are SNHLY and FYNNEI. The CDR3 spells CASSKRSNGYTF. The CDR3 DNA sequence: TGTGCCAGCAGTAAAAGGAGCAATGGCTACACCTTC.

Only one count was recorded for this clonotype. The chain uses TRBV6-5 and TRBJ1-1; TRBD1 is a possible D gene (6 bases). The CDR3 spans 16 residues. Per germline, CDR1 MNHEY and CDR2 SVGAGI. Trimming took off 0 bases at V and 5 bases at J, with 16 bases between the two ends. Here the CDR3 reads CASSYSQGGGRTEAFF. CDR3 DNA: TGTGCCAGCAGTTACTCCCAGGGAGGGGGAAGAACTGAAGCTTTCTTT.

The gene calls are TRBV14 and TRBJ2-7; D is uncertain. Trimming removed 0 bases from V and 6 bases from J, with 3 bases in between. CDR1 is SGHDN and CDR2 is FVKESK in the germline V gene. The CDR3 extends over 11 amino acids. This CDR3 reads CASSQEGEQYV. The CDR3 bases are TGTGCCAGCAGCCAAGAGGGCGAGCAGTACGTC.

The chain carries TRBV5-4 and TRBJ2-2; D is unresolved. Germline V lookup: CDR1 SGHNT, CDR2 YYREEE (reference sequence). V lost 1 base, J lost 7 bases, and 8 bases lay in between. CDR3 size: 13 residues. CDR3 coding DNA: TGTGCCAGCAGCTTGAGCAGATACGGGGAGCTGTTTTTT. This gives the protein CASSLSRYGELFF.

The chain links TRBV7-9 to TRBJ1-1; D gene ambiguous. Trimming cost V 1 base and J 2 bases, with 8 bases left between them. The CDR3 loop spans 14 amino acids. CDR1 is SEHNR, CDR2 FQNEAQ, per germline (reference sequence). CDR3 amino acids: CASSLVGANTEAFF. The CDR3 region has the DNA TGTGCCAGCAGCTTAGTGGGTGCCAACACTGAAGCTTTCTTT.

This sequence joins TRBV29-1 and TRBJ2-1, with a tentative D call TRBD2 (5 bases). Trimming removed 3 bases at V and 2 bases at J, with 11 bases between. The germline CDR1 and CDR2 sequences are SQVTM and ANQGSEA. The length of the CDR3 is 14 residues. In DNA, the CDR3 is TGCAGCGTTGATAGGCTAGCTGCCTACAATGAGCAGTTCTTC. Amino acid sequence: CSVDRLAAYNEQFF.

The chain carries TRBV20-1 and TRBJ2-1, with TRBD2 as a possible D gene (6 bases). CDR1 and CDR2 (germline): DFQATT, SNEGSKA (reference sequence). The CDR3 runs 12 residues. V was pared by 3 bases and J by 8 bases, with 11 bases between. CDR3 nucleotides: TGCAGTGCTAGCGGGAGTTGGGATGAGCAGTTCTTC. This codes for CSASGSWDEQFF.

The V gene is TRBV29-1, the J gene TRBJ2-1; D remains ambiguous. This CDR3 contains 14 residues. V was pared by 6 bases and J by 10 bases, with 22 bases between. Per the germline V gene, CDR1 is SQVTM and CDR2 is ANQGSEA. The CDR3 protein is CSVAWRLEAAEQFF. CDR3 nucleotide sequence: TGCAGCGTCGCCTGGCGGCTAGAAGCCGCCGAGCAGTTCTTC.

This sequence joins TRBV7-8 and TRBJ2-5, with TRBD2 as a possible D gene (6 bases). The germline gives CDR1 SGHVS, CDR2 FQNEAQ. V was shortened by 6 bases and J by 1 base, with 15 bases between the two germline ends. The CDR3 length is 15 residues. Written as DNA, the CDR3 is TGTGCCAGCAGGTGGGACGCGGGGCCCCAAGAGACCCAGTACTTC. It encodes CASRWDAGPQETQYF.

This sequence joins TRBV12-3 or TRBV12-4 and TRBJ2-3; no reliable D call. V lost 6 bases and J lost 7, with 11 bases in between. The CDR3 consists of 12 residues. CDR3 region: CASSPGGNTQYF. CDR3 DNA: TGTGCCAGCAGCCCTGGTGGGAATACGCAGTATTTT.

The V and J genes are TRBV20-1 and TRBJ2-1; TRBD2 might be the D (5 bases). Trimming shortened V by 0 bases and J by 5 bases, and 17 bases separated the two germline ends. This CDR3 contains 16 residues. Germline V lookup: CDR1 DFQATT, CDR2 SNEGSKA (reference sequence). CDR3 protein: CSARDFASNFDNEQFF. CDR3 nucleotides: TGCAGTGCTAGAGATTTTGCTAGCAATTTCGACAATGAGCAGTTCTTC.

Written as DNA, the CDR3 is TGTGCCACCAGTGGTCCGGCAGGGGTAGAGACCCAGTACTTC. Its protein is CATSGPAGVETQYF. The J gene is TRBJ2-5, the V gene TRBV24-1, with D tentatively TRBD1 (6 bases). V dropped 5 bases and J dropped 4 bases, with 13 bases sitting between them. The germline V gene encodes CDR1 KGHDR and CDR2 SFDVKD. The CDR3 consists of 14 residues.

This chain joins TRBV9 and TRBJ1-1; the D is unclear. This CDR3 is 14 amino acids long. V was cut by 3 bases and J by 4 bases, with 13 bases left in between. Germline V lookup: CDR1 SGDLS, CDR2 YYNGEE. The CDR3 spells CASSAIAHPTEAFF. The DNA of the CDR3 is TGTGCCAGCAGCGCCATCGCCCATCCCACTGAAGCTTTCTTT.

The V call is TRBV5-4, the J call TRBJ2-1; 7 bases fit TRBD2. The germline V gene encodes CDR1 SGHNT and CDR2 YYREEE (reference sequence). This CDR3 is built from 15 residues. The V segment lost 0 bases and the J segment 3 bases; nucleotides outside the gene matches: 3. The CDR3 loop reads CASSLGGGNYNEQFF. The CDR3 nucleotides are TGTGCCAGCAGCTTGGGGGGAGGGAACTACAATGAGCAGTTCTTC.

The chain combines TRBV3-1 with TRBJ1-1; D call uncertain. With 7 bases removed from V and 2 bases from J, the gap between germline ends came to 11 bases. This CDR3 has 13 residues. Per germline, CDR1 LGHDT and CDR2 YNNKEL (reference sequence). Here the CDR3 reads CASTRVGNTEAFF. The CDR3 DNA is TGTGCCAGCACGAGGGTCGGTAACACTGAAGCTTTCTTT.